Sequencing of this T cell receptor (beta chain) was carried out in a study of T-cell reconstitution after alpha-beta-depleted transplantation in children. Molecular barcoding with unique molecular identifiers was used for the TCRbeta library. A single record per CDR3 protein comes from TCRdb applying MiXCR to the PCR reads. The sample yields roughly 420,000 distinct CDR3 sequences, roughly 15% seen once. Broader study findings: The origin of alpha-beta T cells about two months after transplant was reportedly several hundred expanded graft clones. Most T-cell counts and diversity one year after the transplant came from T cells that were newly produced. Certain patients had high TCRbeta diversity at day 60, and it came from recipient T cells and thymic progenitors that survived.

After removal of 1 base from V and 1 base from J, the junction contained 3 bases not matched to a gene. CDR3 length equals 15 residues. In the case of this clonotype: The antigen is undetermined.

The clonotype originates from a boy under two years old who had a stem cell transplant for Wiskott-Aldrich syndrome, so the T cells may come from the graft donor. The genes are TRBV12-3 or TRBV12-4 and TRBJ2-5; the match to TRBD1 covers 7 bases. The sample in question was PBMCs, mostly from graft donor cells, obtained 360 days after TCRalphabeta/CD19-depleted stem cell transplant. The CDR3 nucleotides read TGTGCCAGCAGTTTAGTCAGACAGGGCCAAGAGACCCAGTACTTC. Translating it yields CASSLVRQGQETQYF.